This is a list of T cell receptor beta chains from one sample in a study of cytomegalovirus exposure and HLA in healthy donors. Clones were read by immunoSEQ multiplex PCR, and TCRdb kept only the in-frame ones, dropping some. Here the sample spans approximately 70,000 clones, roughly 80% being singletons. Sample: PBMCs. The source is a woman aged 25 to 45 in good health and CMV-seronegative. Both conserved end residues are part of each CDR3. A D gene is named only where the DNA matches it firmly. The size field is filled for only some rows; it gives once, few, many or a size class.

TRBD2	TRBV5-8	TRBJ2-2	.	TGTGCCAGCAGCTTCGGACTAGCGTCGGGCACCGGGGAGCTGTTTTTT	CASSFGLASGTGELFF
.	TRBV6-5	TRBJ1-6	.	TGTGCCAGCACCCCCGCGGGGGACTATTCACCCCTCCACTTT	CASTPAGDYSPLHF
TRBD1	TRBV27	TRBJ1-4	once	TGTGCCAGCAGACCCGGACAGGGAGTATGGCCTAATGAAAAACTGTTTTTT	CASRPGQGVWPNEKLFF
TRBD2	TRBV6-5	TRBJ2-7	.	TGTGCCAGCAGACCTCGGACTAGCGGGGGGTACGAGCAGTACTTC	CASRPRTSGGYEQYF
.	TRBV28	TRBJ1-2	.	TGTGCCAGCAGTTCCTACATGGCGAGGCACTATGGCTACACCTTC	CASSSYMARHYGYTF
TRBD2	TRBV7-6	TRBJ2-5	.	TGTGCCAGCAGGAGAAGGACTAGCGTTAACGAAGAGACCCAGTACTTC	CASRRRTSVNEETQYF
.	TRBV28	TRBJ1-2	.	TGTGCCAGCAGCCAAGGGCCCCAGGGCCGCCTCGCCTTC	CASSQGPQGRLAF
TRBD1	TRBV2	TRBJ1-2	.	TGTGCCAGCAGGCTGGACAGGGGGAACTATGGCTACACCTTC	CASRLDRGNYGYTF
.	TRBV5-1	TRBJ2-5	.	TGCGCCAGCGCTCCTCAGGTAGTCTCCCTTCAGACCCAGTACTTC	CASAPQVVSLQTQYF
TRBD1	TRBV19	TRBJ2-7	once	TGTGCCAGTAGTATGAGACAGGGGGTCATCCTTTTTGAGCAGTACTTC	CASSMRQGVILFEQYF
TRBD2	TRBV6-4	TRBJ2-1	.	TGTGCCAGCAGTGACAACCTAGCGGGGGGACACAATGAGCAGTTCTTC	CASSDNLAGGHNEQFF
TRBD1	TRBV5-1	TRBJ2-1	.	TGCGCCAGCAGCCCGGGTGGGGACAGGAGGCTCTTC	CASSPGGDRRLF
.	TRBV6-1	TRBJ1-2	.	TGTGCCAGCAGTGGGGTGGGGGCGGGGGTCCGCTACACCTTC	CASSGVGAGVRYTF
.	TRBV18	TRBJ1-5	.	TGTGCCAGCTCACCAGCGGGGGGCCATCAGCCCCAGCATTTT	CASSPAGGHQPQHF
TRBD2	TRBV19	TRBJ2-1	.	TGTGCCAGTAGTATTGGAGCGGGGAGACACAATGAGCAGTTCTTC	CASSIGAGRHNEQFF
.	TRBV11-2	TRBJ1-1	.	TGTGCCAGCAGCTTAGAAAAGGGGGTGGAAGCTTTCTTT	CASSLEKGVEAFF
TRBD1	TRBV7-8	TRBJ1-5	.	TGTGCCAGCAGCTTAGGATATAAGGGACAGAGAAATCAGCCCCAGCATTTT	CASSLGYKGQRNQPQHF
.	TRBV7-2	TRBJ1-4	.	TGTGCCAGCAGCTTAGATTTCTCAACTAATGAAAAACTGTTTTTT	CASSLDFSTNEKLFF
.	TRBV30	TRBJ2-1	.	TGTGCCTGGAATGGGGGGGCGGTAAACAATGAGCAGTTCTTC	CAWNGGAVNNEQFF
TRBD2	TRBV6-5	TRBJ2-1	.	TGTGCCAGCAGTTACTCTAGCGGGGGGACCATTCCTGGGCAGTTCTTC	CASSYSSGGTIPGQFF
.	TRBV14	TRBJ2-5	.	TGTGCCAGCAGCCTTGGGACTCAGGGGGTTGAGACCCAGTACTTC	CASSLGTQGVETQYF
TRBD1	TRBV27	TRBJ1-6	once	TGTGCCAGCAGTTTGGACAGGGGTCCCTCTCAAACCCTCCACTTT	CASSLDRGPSQTLHF
.	TRBV13	TRBJ2-7	.	TGTGCCAGCAGCTCAAGAAGTGGGCTCTACGAGCAGTACTTC	CASSSRSGLYEQYF
.	TRBV6-1	TRBJ1-2	.	TGTGCCAGCAGGATAGGGGGCTATGGCTACACCTTC	CASRIGGYGYTF
.	TRBV6-5	TRBJ1-1	.	TGTGCCAGCAGTTACTATCGTCGGGGGAGTGGGACTGAAGCTTTCTTT	CASSYYRRGSGTEAFF
.	TRBV11-3	TRBJ2-7	.	TGTGCCAGCAGCTCCGGCCTCGGGGAGCAGTACTTC	CASSSGLGEQYF
.	TRBV6-1	TRBJ1-2	.	TGTGCCAGCAGTGAAATGCAGGGGAGAACTAATGGCTACACCTTC	CASSEMQGRTNGYTF
TRBD1	TRBV7-9	TRBJ2-2	.	TGTTCCAGCAGCTTAAGAGACAGGGTCTTCACCGGGGAGCTGTTTTTT	CSSSLRDRVFTGELFF
TRBD1	TRBV10-3	TRBJ2-3	.	TGTGCCATCGGGCAGGGGGCAGCCGATACGCAGTATTTT	CAIGQGAADTQYF
TRBD1	TRBV10-2	TRBJ2-1	.	TGCGCCAGCAGTGAGTCGGACAGGGTCTCCTACAATGAGCAGTTCTTC	CASSESDRVSYNEQFF
.	TRBV18	TRBJ1-4	.	TGTGCCAGCTCACCGGGGAGGGGTACTAATGAAAAACTGTTTTTT	CASSPGRGTNEKLFF
.	TRBV19	TRBJ2-1	.	TGTGCCAGTAGTAACCTCCCGGGAGTGGGGGGGCGCAATGAGCAGTTCTTC	CASSNLPGVGGRNEQFF
TRBD2	TRBV4-3	TRBJ2-1	.	TGCGCCAGCAGCCAAGATCGCCTAGCGGCCCTTGCCGGGCAGTTCTTC	CASSQDRLAALAGQFF
.	TRBV11-2	TRBJ1-3	few	TGTGCCAGCACCTCAGGTCTCGGACCGGGGGACACCATATATTTT	CASTSGLGPGDTIYF
.	TRBV11-3	TRBJ2-7	.	TGTGCCAGCAGCCCCCGGGTAAGCTCCTACGAGCAGTACTTC	CASSPRVSSYEQYF
.	TRBV28	TRBJ1-2	once	TGTGCCAGCAGAGGGGGGGGGCAACCGGGCTATGGCTACACCTTC	CASRGGGQPGYGYTF
.	TRBV10-1	TRBJ2-7	.	TGCGCCAGCAGTGAGTCGTTAGTCTCCTACGAGCAGTACTTC	CASSESLVSYEQYF
.	TRBV14	TRBJ2-7	.	TGTGCCAGCAGCCCAGCCCGAAGGGGGGCTAGCGGCCGGACCGTTTCCTACGAGCAGTACTTC	CASSPARRGASGRTVSYEQYF
TRBD1	TRBV29-1	TRBJ2-1	.	TGCAGCGCTTTACAGGGGATATCTCGCGAGCAGTTCTTC	CSALQGISREQFF
.	TRBV5-1	TRBJ1-5	.	TGCGCCAGCAGCTATGACAGTCGTAATCAGCCCCAGCATTTT	CASSYDSRNQPQHF
TRBD1	TRBV7-6	TRBJ1-1	.	TGTGCCAGTAGCTCCTACGGGACAGACCTACCTGAAGCTTTCTTT	CASSSYGTDLPEAFF
.	TRBV19	TRBJ1-2	.	TGTGCCAGTAGTTTCAGAGCAGGGGCGGGTGGCTACACCTTC	CASSFRAGAGGYTF